This T cell receptor (beta chain) was found in a study of blood T cell repertoires in COVID-19. Study-level information: Italy, Spain and the United States were the sources of the convalescent and acute COVID-19 samples.

Sequenced by immunoSEQ multiplex PCR; TCRdb stores in-frame clones only, minus some. This sample has roughly 220,000 clones, with roughly nine tenths found just once. Cohort placement rested on clinical history that participants reported themselves. The CDR3 covers 17 residues. Germline V gene sequence: CDR1 LNHDA, CDR2 SQIVND (reference sequence). Germline trimming cut 3 bases from V and 8 bases from J; bases unmatched to any gene: 18. The source of this sequence is a woman under 30 in a cohort exposed to, infected with or recovered from COVID-19 (not recorded which). What was sequenced was PBMCs or T cells enriched from blood (not recorded which). The J gene is TRBJ1-2, the V gene TRBV19, with 7 bases that match TRBD1. The CDR3 loop reads CASSIPRGTEELWGYTF. The CDR3 nucleotides read TGTGCCAGTAGTATCCCACGGGGGACAGAAGAGTTATGGGGCTACACCTTC.